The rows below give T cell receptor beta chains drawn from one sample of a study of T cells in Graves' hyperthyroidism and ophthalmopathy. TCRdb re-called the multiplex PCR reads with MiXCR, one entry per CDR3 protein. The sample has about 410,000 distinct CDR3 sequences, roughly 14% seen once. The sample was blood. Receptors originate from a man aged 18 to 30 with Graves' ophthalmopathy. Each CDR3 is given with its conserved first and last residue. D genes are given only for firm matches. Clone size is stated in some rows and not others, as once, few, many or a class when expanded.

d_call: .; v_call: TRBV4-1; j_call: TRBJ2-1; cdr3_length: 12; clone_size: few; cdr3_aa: CASNRGGDEQFF; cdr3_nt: TGCGCCAGCAACAGGGGCGGGGATGAGCAGTTCTTC
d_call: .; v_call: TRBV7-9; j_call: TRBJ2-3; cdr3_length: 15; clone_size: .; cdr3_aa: CASSLVSLRTDTQYF; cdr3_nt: TGTGCCAGCAGCTTAGTTTCGCTTAGGACAGATACGCAGTATTTT
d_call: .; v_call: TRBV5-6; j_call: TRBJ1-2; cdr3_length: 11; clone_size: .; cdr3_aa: CASSRGLGYTF; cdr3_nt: TGTGCCAGCAGCCGGGGGCTTGGCTACACCTTC
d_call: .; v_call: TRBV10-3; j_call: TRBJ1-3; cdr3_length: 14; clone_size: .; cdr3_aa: CAISSGLSGNTIYF; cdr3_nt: TGTGCCATCAGTTCGGGGCTCTCTGGAAACACCATATATTTT
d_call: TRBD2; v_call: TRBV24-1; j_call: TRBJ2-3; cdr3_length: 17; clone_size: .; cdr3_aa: CATSDLGTSGRGDTQYF; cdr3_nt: TGTGCCACCAGTGATTTGGGAACTAGCGGGAGAGGGGATACGCAGTATTTT
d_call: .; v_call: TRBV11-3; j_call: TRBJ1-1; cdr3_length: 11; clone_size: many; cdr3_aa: CASSKGREAFF; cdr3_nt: TGTGCCAGCAGCAAGGGGAGAGAAGCTTTCTTT
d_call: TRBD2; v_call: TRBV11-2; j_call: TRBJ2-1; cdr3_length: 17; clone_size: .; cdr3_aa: CASSSGTSGRAYNEQFF; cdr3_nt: TGTGCCAGCAGCTCCGGGACTAGCGGGAGGGCATACAATGAGCAGTTCTTC
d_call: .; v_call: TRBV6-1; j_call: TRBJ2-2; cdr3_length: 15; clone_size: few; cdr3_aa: CASSYWGPGTGELFF; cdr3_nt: TGTGCCAGCAGTTATTGGGGCCCGGGGACCGGGGAGCTGTTTTTT
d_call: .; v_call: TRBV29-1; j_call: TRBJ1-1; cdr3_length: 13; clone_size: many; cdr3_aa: CSVSRPLNTEAFF; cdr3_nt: TGCAGCGTTAGCAGGCCACTGAACACTGAAGCTTTCTTT
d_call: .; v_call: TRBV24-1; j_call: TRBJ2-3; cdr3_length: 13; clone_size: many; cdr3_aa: CATSDFRTDTQYF; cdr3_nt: TGTGCCACCAGTGATTTTCGGACAGATACGCAGTATTTT
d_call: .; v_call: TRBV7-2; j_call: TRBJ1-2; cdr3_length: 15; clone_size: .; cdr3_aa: CASSSSEQGYYGYTF; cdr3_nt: TGTGCCAGCAGCTCCTCTGAGCAGGGTTACTATGGCTACACCTTC
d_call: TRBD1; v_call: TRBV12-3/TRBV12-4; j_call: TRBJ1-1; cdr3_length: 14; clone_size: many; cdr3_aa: CASSLTGGYTEAFF; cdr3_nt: TGTGCCAGCAGTTTAACAGGGGGGTACACTGAAGCTTTCTTT
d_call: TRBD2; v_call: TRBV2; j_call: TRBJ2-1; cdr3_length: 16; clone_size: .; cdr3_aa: CASSSSMPGRLGEQFF; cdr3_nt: TGTGCCAGCAGTTCAAGCATGCCCGGGAGGCTGGGTGAGCAGTTCTTC
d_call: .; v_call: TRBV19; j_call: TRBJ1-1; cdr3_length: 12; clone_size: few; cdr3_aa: CASSTLATEAFF; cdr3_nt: TGTGCCAGTAGTACCTTGGCCACTGAAGCTTTCTTT
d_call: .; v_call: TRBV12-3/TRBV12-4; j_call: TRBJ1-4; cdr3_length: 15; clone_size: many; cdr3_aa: CASRRGGATNEKLFF; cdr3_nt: TGTGCCAGCAGGAGAGGGGGGGCAACTAATGAAAAACTGTTTTTT
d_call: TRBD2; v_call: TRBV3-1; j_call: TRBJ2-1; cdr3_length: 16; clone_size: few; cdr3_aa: CASSQRGLGPYNEQFF; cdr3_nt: TGTGCCAGCAGCCAACGAGGACTAGGCCCCTACAATGAGCAGTTCTTC
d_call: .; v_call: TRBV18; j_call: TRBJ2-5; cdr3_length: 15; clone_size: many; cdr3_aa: CASSPRAGDAETQYF; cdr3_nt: TGTGCCAGCTCACCAAGGGCAGGGGATGCAGAGACCCAGTACTTC
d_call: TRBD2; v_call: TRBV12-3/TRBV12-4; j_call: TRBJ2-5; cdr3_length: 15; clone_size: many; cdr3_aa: CASRFSAGGGETQYF; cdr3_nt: TGTGCCAGCAGGTTCTCAGCGGGGGGCGGTGAGACCCAGTACTTC
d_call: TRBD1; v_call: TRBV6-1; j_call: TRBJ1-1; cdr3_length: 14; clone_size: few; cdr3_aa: CASNRDRTLTQAFF; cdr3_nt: TGTGCCAGCAACCGGGACAGAACACTGACTCAAGCTTTCTTT
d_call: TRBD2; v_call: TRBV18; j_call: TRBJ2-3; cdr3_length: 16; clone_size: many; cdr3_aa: CASSPQNGRSTDTQYF; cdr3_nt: TGTGCCAGCTCACCACAGAACGGGAGGAGCACAGATACGCAGTATTTT
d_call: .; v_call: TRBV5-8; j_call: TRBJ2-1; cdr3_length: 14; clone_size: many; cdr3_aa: CASRDPSGYNEQFF; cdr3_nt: TGTGCCAGCAGGGATCCCTCAGGGTACAATGAGCAGTTCTTC
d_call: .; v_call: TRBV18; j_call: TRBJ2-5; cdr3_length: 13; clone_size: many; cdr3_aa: CASSPPGEETQYF; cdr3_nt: TGTGCCAGCTCACCGCCAGGGGAGGAGACCCAGTACTTC
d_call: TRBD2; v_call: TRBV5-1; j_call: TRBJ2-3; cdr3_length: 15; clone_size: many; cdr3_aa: CASSFRRGAADTQYF; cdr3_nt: TGCGCCAGCAGCTTTCGGCGGGGGGCGGCAGATACGCAGTATTTT
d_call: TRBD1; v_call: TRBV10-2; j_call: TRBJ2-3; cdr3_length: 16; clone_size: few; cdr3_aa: CASSSAGTGGFDTQYF; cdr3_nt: TGCGCCAGCAGTTCAGCCGGGACAGGGGGCTTTGATACGCAGTATTTT
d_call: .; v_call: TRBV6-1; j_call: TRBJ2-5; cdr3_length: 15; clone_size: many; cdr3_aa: CASSEGTLYQETQYF; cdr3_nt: TGTGCCAGCAGTGAAGGGACATTGTACCAAGAGACCCAGTACTTC
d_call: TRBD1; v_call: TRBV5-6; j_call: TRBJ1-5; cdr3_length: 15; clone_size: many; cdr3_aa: CASSVQGFSNQPQHF; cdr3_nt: TGTGCCAGCAGCGTACAGGGGTTTAGCAATCAGCCCCAGCATTTT
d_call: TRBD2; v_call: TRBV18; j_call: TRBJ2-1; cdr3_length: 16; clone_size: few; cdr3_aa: CASSPASGSPEGEQFF; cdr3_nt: TGTGCCAGCTCACCAGCGAGCGGGAGTCCTGAGGGTGAGCAGTTCTTC
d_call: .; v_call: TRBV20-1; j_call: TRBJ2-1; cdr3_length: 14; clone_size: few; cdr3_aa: CSARDPIGVNEQFF; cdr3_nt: TGCAGTGCTAGAGACCCGATTGGTGTCAATGAGCAGTTCTTC
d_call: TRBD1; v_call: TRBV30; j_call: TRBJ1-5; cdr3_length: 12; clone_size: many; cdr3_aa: CAAGTGAKAQHF; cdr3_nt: TGTGCCGCTGGGACAGGGGCAAAGGCTCAGCATTTT
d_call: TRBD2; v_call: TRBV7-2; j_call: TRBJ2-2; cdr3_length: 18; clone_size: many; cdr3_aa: CASSLGLAGAFGTGELFF; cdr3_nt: TGTGCCAGCAGCTTGGGGCTAGCGGGGGCCTTCGGGACCGGGGAGCTGTTTTTT
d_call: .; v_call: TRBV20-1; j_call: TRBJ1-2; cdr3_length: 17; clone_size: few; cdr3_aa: CSAKGLDSPLRRYGYTF; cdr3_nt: TGCAGTGCTAAAGGGCTTGACAGTCCCCTGAGGAGATATGGCTACACCTTC
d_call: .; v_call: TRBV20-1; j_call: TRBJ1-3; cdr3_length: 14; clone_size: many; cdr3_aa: CSAQAGNSGSTIYF; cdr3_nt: TGCAGTGCCCAGGCAGGGAACTCTGGAAGCACCATATATTTT
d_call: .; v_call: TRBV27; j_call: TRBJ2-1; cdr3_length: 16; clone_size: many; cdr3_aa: CASSYAGVSSYNEQFF; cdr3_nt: TGTGCCAGCAGTTATGCAGGGGTGAGCTCCTACAATGAGCAGTTCTTC
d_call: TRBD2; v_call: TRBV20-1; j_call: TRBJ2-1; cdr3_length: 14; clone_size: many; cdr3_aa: CSARGLAGNNEQFF; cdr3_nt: TGCAGTGCTAGAGGGCTAGCGGGTAACAATGAGCAGTTCTTC
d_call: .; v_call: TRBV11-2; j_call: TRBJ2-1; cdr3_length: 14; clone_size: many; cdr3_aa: CASSFPGSQREQFF; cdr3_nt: TGTGCCAGCAGCTTTCCGGGATCCCAGAGGGAGCAGTTCTTC
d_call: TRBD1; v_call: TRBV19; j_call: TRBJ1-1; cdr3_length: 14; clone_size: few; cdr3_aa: CASSPGQPNTEAFF; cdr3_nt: TGTGCCAGTAGCCCGGGACAGCCGAACACTGAAGCTTTCTTT
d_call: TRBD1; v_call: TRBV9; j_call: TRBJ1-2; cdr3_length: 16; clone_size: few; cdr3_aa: CASSANTGGVVYGYTF; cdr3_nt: TGTGCCAGCAGCGCTAACACAGGGGGCGTAGTGTATGGCTACACCTTC
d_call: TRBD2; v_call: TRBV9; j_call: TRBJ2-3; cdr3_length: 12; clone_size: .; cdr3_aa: CATLAGKDTQYF; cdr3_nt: TGTGCGACGCTAGCGGGGAAAGATACGCAGTATTTT
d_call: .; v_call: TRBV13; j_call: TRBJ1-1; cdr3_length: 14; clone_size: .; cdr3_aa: CASRTVAVNTEAFF; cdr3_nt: TGTGCCAGCAGGACGGTGGCCGTGAACACTGAAGCTTTCTTT
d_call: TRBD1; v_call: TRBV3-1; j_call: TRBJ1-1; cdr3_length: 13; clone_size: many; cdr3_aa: CASSQNRGPEAFF; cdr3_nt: TGTGCCAGCAGCCAAAACAGGGGGCCAGAAGCTTTCTTT
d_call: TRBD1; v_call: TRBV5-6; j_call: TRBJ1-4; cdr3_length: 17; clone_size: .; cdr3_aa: CASSSKGGGAGNEKLFF; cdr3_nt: TGTGCCAGCAGCTCAAAAGGAGGGGGCGCGGGTAATGAAAAACTGTTTTTT
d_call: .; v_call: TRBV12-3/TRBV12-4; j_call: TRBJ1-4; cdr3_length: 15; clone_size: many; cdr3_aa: CASTSGGRANEKLFF; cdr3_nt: TGTGCCAGCACTTCCGGGGGGAGGGCTAATGAAAAACTGTTTTTT